The text below deals with one T cell receptor beta chain. Original analysis: Amplifying reference gene primers gave estimates of nucleated cell counts. Method: immunoSEQ multiplex PCR; TCRdb's copy keeps in-frame clones and lacks some. That table furnishes V, J and clone size, whereas the DNA furnished D and trimming. The sample has about 140,000 clones, roughly 84% seen once. The CDR3 contains 15 residues. Trimming removed 4 bases from V and 4 bases from J; junction bases left unmatched: 9. Per germline, CDR1 SGHTA and CDR2 FQGTGA. This entry comes from a study of blood T cell repertoires in COVID-19. Whole-study context: Sites across the United States, Italy and Spain contributed samples from acute and convalescent COVID-19. In each case, the material was cDNA or gDNA derived from T cells, B-cell-depleted T cells, or PBMCs.

The genes are TRBV7-3 and TRBJ1-2, with 7 nucleotides matching TRBD1. The sequence came from a woman in her sixties or seventies with acute or convalescent COVID-19. Sequencing was carried out using peripheral blood. CDR3 amino acids: CASSYSRDSLYGYTF. CDR3 DNA: TGTGCCAGCAGCTATTCGAGGGACAGCCTCTATGGCTACACCTTC.